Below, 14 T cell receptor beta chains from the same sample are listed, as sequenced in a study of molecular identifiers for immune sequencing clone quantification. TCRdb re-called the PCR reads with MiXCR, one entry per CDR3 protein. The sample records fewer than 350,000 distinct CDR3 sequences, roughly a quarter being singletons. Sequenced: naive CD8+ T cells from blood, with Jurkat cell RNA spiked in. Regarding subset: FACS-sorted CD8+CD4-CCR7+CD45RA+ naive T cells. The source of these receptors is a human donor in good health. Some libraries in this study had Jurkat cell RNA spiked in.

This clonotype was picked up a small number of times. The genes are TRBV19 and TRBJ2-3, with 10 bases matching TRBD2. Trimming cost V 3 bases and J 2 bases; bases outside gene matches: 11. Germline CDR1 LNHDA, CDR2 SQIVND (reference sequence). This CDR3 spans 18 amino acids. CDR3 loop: CASSIYPGLAENTDTQYF. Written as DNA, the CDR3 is TGTGCCAGTAGTATTTATCCTGGACTAGCGGAGAACACAGATACGCAGTATTTT. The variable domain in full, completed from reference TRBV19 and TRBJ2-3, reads DGGITQSPKYLFRKEGQNVTLSCEQNLNHDAMYWYRQDPGQGLRLIYYSQIVNDFQKGDIAEGYSVSREKKESFPLTVTSAQKNPTAFYLCASSIYPGLAENTDTQYFGPGTRLTVL.

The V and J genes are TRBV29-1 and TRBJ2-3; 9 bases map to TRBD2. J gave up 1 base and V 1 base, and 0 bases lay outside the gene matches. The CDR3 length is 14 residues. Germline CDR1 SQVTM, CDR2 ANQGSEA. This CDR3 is CSVEGTSGTDTQYF. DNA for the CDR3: TGCAGCGTTGAAGGGACTAGCGGCACAGATACGCAGTATTTT.

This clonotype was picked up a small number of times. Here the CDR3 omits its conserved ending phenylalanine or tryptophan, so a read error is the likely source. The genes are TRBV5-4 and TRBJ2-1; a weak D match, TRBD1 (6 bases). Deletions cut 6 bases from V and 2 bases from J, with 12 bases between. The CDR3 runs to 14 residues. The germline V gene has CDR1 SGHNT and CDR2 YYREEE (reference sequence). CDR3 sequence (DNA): TGTGCCAGCAACGTGGGACACACCTACAATGAGCAGTTCCTC. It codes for CASNVGHTYNEQFL.

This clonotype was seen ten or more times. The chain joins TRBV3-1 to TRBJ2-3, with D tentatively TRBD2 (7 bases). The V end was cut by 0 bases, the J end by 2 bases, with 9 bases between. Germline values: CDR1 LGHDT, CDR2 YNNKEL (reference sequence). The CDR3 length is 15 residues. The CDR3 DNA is TGTGCCAGCAGCCAAGAGGCGGGGGCCACAGATACGCAGTATTTT. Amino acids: CASSQEAGATDTQYF.

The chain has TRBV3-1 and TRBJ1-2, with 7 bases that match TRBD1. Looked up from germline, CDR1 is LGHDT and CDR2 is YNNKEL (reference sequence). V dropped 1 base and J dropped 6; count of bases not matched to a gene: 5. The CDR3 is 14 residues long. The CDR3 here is CASSQADRAHGYTF. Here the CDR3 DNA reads TGTGCCAGCAGCCAAGCAGACAGGGCTCATGGCTACACCTTC.

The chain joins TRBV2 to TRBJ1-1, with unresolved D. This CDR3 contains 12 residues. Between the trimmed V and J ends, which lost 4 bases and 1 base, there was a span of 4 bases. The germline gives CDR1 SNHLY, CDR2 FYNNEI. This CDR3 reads CASSAGNTEAFF. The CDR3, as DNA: TGTGCCAGCAGTGCAGGGAACACTGAAGCTTTCTTT.

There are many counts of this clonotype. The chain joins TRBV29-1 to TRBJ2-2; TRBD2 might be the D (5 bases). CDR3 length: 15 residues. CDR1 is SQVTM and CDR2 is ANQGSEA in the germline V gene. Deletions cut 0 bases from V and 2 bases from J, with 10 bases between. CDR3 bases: TGCAGCGTTGAAGACGGGGATGAAAACACCGGGGAGCTGTTTTTT. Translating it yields CSVEDGDENTGELFF.

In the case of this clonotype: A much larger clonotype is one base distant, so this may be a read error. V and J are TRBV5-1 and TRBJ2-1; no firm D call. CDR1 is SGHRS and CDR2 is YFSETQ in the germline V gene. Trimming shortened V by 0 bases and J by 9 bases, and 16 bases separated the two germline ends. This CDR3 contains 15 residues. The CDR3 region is CASSLAEGWYAEQFF. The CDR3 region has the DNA TGCGCCAGCAGCTTGGCTGAAGGGTGGTACGCTGAGCAGTTCTTC.

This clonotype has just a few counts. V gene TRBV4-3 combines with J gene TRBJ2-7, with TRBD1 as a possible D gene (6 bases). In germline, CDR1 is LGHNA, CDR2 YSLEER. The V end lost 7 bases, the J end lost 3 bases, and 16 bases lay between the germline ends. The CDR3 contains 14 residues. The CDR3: CASTPIQGNYEQYF. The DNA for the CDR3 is TGCGCCAGCACCCCTATTCAGGGGAACTACGAGCAGTACTTC.

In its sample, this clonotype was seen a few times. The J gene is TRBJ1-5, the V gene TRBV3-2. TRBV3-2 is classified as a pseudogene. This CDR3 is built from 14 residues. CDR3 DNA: TGTGCCAGCAGACTGGGATGTTTTAATCAGCCCCAGCATTTT. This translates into CASRLGCFNQPQHF.

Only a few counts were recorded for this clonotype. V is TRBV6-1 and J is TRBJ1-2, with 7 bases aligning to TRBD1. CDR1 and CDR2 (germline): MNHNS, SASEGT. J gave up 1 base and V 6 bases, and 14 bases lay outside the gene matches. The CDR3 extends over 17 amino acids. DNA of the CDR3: TGTGCCAGCAGGAGGACAGGCGGGCCCAACCTTAACTATGGCTACACCTTC. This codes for CASRRTGGPNLNYGYTF.

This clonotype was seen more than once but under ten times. For the CDR3, the DNA is TGTGCCAGCAGCTTACTAATAGGTTGGTCTACAGATGAAAAACTGTTTTTT. It encodes CASSLLIGWSTDEKLFF. The chain combines TRBV11-2 with TRBJ1-4; D gene uncertain. The germline gives CDR1 SGHAT, CDR2 FQNNGV. Trimming shortened V by 2 bases and J by 6 bases, and 19 bases separated the two germline ends. This CDR3 is built from 17 residues.

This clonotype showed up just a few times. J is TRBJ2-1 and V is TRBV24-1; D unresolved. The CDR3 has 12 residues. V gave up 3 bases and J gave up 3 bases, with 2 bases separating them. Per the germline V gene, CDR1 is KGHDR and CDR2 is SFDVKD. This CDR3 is CATSDVYNEQFF. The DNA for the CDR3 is TGTGCCACCAGTGATGTCTACAATGAGCAGTTCTTC.

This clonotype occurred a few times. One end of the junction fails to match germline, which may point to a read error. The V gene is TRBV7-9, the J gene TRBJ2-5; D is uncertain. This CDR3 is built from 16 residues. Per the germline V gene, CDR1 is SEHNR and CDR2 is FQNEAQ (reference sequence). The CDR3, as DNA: TGTGCCAGCAGCTCCTTCGGGTCGCGAGACCAAGAGACCCAGCACTTC. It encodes CASSSFGSRDQETQHF.